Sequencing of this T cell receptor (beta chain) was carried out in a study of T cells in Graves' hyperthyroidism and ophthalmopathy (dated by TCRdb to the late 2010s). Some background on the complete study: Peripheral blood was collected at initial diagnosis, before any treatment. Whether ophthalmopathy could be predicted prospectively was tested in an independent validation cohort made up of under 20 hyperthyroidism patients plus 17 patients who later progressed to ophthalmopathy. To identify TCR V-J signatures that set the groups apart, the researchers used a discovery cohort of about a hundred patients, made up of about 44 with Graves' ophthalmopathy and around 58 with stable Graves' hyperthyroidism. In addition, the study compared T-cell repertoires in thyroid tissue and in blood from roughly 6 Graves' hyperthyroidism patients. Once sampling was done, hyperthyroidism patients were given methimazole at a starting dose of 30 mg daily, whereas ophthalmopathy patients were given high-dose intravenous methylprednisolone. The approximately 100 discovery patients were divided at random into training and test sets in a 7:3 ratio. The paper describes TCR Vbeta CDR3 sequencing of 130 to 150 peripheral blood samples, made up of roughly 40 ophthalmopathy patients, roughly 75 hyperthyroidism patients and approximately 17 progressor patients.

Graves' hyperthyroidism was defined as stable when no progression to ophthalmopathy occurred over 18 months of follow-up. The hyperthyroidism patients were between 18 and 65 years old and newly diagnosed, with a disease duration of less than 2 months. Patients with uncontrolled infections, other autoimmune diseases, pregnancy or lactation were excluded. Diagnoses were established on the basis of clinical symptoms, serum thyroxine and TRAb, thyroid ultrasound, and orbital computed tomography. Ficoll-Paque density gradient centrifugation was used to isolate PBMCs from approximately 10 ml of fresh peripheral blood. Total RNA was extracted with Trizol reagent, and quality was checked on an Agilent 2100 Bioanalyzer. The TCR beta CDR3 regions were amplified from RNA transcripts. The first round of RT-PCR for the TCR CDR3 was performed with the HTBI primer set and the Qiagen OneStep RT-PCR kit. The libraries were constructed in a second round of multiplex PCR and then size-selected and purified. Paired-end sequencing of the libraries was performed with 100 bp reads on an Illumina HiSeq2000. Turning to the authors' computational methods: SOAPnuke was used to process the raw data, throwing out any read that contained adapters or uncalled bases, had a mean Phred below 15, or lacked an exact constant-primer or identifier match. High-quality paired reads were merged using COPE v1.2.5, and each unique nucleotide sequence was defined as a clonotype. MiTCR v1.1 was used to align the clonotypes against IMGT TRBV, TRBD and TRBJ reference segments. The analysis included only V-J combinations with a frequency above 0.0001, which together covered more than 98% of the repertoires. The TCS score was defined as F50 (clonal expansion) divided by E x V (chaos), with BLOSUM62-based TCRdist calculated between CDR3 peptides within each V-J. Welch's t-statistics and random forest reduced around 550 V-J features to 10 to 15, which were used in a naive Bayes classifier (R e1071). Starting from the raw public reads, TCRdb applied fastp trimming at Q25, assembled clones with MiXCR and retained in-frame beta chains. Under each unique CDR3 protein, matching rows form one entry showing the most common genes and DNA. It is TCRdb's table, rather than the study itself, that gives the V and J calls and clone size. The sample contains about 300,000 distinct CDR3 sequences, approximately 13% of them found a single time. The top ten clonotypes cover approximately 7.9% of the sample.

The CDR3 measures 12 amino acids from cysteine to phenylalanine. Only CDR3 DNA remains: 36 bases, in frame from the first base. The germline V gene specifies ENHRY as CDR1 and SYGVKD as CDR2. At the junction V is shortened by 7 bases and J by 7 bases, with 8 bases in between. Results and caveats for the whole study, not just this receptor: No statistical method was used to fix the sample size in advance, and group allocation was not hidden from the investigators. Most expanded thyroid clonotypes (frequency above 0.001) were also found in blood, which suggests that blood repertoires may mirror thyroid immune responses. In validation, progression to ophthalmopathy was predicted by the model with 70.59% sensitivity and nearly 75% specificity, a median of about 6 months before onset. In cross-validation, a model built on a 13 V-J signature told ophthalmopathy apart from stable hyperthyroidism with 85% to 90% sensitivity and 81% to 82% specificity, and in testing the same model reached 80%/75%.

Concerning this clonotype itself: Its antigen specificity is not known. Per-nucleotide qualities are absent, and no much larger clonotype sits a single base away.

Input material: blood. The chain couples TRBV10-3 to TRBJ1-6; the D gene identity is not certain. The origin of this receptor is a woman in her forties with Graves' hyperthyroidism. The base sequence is TGTGCCATCACTCCGGGAAATTCACCCCTCCACTTT. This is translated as CAITPGNSPLHF.